This entry describes one T cell receptor (beta chain). Its antigen is unknown. The data belong to a study of cytomegalovirus exposure and HLA in healthy donors. Study-wide points: With later analysis, a missense DCLRE1C variant became linked to TCR beta V- and J-gene trimming. Some V segments (TRBV6-2 and TRBV6-3 among them) were excluded as indistinguishable. Cytomegalovirus association was assigned to 170 or so TCR beta chains. HLA alleles showed associations with 16,951 TCR beta sequences in a later analysis, at a 0.05 false discovery rate.

The CDR3 length is 12 residues. Trimming stripped 8 bases from V and 2 bases from J, with 11 bases between. CDR1 is GTSNPN and CDR2 is SVGIG in the germline V gene (reference sequence). The PCR ran on 60 Vbeta and 13 Jbeta primers. The repertoire was sequenced with immunoSEQ multiplex PCR; TCRdb's copy has only in-frame clones and lacks some. This sample carries around 140,000 clones, about 80% of them seen once, and the ten largest clones take 4.5%. The sample comprised PBMCs. The chain recombines TRBV30 with TRBJ2-3; D gene ambiguous. The TCR was taken from a man in his forties or fifties in good health and CMV-seronegative. As DNA, the CDR3 is TGTGCCGAGGAAAAGGACACAGATACGCAGTATTTT. Translated, it gives CAEEKDTDTQYF.